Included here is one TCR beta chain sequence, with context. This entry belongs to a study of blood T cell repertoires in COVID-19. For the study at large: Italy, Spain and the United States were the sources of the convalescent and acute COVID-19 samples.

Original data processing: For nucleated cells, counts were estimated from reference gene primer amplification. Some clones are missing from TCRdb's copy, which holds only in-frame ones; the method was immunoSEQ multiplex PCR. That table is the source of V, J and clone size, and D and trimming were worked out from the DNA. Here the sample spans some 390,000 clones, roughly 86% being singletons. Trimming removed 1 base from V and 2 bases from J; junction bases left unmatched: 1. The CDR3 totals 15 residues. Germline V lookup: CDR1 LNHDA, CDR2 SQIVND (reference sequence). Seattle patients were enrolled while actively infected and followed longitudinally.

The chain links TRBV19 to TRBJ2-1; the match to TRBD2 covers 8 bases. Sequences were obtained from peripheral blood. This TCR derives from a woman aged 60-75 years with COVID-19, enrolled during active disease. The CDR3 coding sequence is TGTGCCAGTAGTATAGCAGCGGGGGCCTACAATGAGCAGTTCTTC. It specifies CASSIAAGAYNEQFF. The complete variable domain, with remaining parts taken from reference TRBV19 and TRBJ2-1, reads DGGITQSPKYLFRKEGQNVTLSCEQNLNHDAMYWYRQDPGQGLRLIYYSQIVNDFQKGDIAEGYSVSREKKESFPLTVTSAQKNPTAFYLCASSIAAGAYNEQFFGPGTRLTVL.